One sample yielded the 19 T cell receptor beta chains listed below, sequenced in a study of cytomegalovirus exposure and HLA in healthy donors. The PCR made use of 60 Vbeta and 13 Jbeta primers. Sequenced by immunoSEQ multiplex PCR; TCRdb stores in-frame clones only, minus some. This table has around 180,000 clones, around 68% appearing once. Sequenced sample: PBMCs. Source of these receptors: a girl aged 5-17 years in good health and CMV-seronegative.

The chain is built from TRBV27 and TRBJ2-5; TRBD2 matches 11 bases. The V and J ends lost 2 bases and 5 bases, in that order; junction bases with no gene match: 10. Per germline, CDR1 MNHEY and CDR2 SMNVEV (reference sequence). The CDR3 consists of 17 residues. This CDR3 reads CASSLILAGGLRETQYF. CDR3 DNA: TGTGCCAGCAGTTTAATTCTAGCGGGGGGCCTGAGGGAGACCCAGTACTTC.

This clone was counted between two and nine times. This sequence joins TRBV5-6 and TRBJ2-3; TRBD2 agrees at 12 bases. There are 17 residues in the CDR3. Germline loops: CDR1 SGHDT, CDR2 YYEEEE. Losses at the gene ends were 4 bases for V and 5 bases for J; bases not matched to a gene: 11. The CDR3 region is CASSDRGTSGSRDTQYF. The CDR3 DNA sequence: TGTGCCAGCAGCGACCGCGGGACTAGCGGGTCCAGAGATACGCAGTATTTT.

The rearrangement joins TRBV7-9 to TRBJ1-1, with 7 bases aligning to TRBD1. From germline, CDR1 is SEHNR and CDR2 FQNEAQ (reference sequence). The CDR3 loop spans 15 amino acids. V gave up 2 bases and J gave up 5 bases; unmatched junction bases: 8. The CDR3 here is CASSLPRQGWTEAFF. The CDR3 nucleotides are TGTGCCAGCAGCTTACCCCGACAGGGTTGGACTGAAGCTTTCTTT.

The rearrangement uses TRBV7-8 and TRBJ1-4; D is undetermined. Germline lookup yields CDR1 SGHVS and CDR2 FQNEAQ. V gave up 5 bases and J gave up 7 bases, with 11 bases separating them. CDR3 size: 13 residues. DNA for the CDR3: TGTGCCAGCAGCACCCGGGATCTTGAAAAACTGTTTTTT. Translation: CASSTRDLEKLFF.

The CDR3 bases are TGTGCCAGCAGTAAGGGACTATTCTACGAGCAGTACTTC. Its translation is CASSKGLFYEQYF. V is TRBV27 and J is TRBJ2-7; 7 nucleotides line up with TRBD2. The V gene end was trimmed by 5 bases and the J gene end by 3 bases; junction bases not matched to a gene: 4. Germline CDR1 is MNHEY and CDR2 is SMNVEV (reference sequence). CDR3 length: 13 amino acids.

V is TRBV7-2 and J is TRBJ1-5; D unclear. V lost 5 bases and J 2 bases, leaving 4 bases between the germline ends. Germline loops: CDR1 SGHTA, CDR2 FQGNSA. The CDR3 length is 12 residues. CDR3 sequence (DNA): TGTGCCAGCAGCGAGGGCAATCAGCCCCAGCATTTT. This codes for CASSEGNQPQHF.

A few counts support this clone. The V call is TRBV6-5, the J call TRBJ1-1; TRBD1 agrees at 11 bases. V lost 1 base and J lost 12; bases outside the gene matches: 4. Germline V CDR1 and CDR2: MNHEY, SVGAGI. CDR3 length equals 13 residues. The CDR3 spells CASSYLGDRGTFF. The CDR3 nucleotides are TGTGCCAGCAGTTACTTGGGGGACAGGGGGACTTTCTTT.

J is TRBJ2-5 and V is TRBV4-2; 7 bases map to TRBD2. V lost 1 base and J lost 2; bases outside the gene matches: 7. CDR3 size: 16 residues. Germline CDR1 LGHNA, CDR2 YNFKEQ. CDR3 amino acids: CASSQVGGGSQETQYF. The CDR3 DNA is TGTGCCAGCAGCCAAGTTGGGGGGGGGAGTCAAGAGACCCAGTACTTC.

CDR3 in amino acids: CASSLDRQSYNEQFF. The CDR3 DNA reads as TGTGCCAGCAGCCTGGACAGACAGAGTTACAATGAGCAGTTCTTC. This chain links TRBV7-3 with TRBJ2-1, with D possibly TRBD1 on 6 matching bases. The CDR3 spans 15 residues. The ends were cut back, 5 bases at V and 4 bases at J, with 15 bases in the middle. CDR1 is SGHTA, CDR2 FQGTGA, per germline.

V and J are TRBV9 and TRBJ1-6; D unresolved. Germline values: CDR1 SGDLS, CDR2 YYNGEE. V was trimmed by 0 bases and J by 3 bases, leaving 16 bases between them. This CDR3 contains 18 residues. In DNA, the CDR3 is TGTGCCAGCAGCGTAGAGGCCAAGACTCTTAACTATAATTCACCCCTCCACTTT. Translation: CASSVEAKTLNYNSPLHF.

The rearrangement joins TRBV15 to TRBJ2-3; D is undetermined. From germline, CDR1 is LNHNV and CDR2 YYDKDF (reference sequence). The CDR3 consists of 16 residues. V shed 5 bases and J shed 0 bases, with 15 bases lying between them. The CDR3: CATSFTFDSSTDTQYF. The CDR3 DNA reads TGTGCCACCAGCTTCACATTTGACTCTAGCACAGATACGCAGTATTTT.

The V gene is TRBV2, the J gene TRBJ2-5, with 11 bases lining up with TRBD2. The V and J ends lost 8 bases and 3 bases, in that order; junction bases with no gene match: 2. CDR3 length: 13 amino acids. Germline assignment: CDR1 SNHLY and CDR2 FYNNEI. The CDR3 sequence is CASELAGEETQYF. The CDR3 nucleotides read TGTGCCAGCGAACTAGCGGGGGAAGAGACCCAGTACTTC.

The rearrangement joins TRBV6-6 to TRBJ2-3; TRBD2 might be the D (6 bases). This CDR3 is 14 amino acids long. Between the trimmed V and J ends, which lost 2 bases and 1 base, there was a span of 7 bases. Germline V gene lookup returns CDR1 MNHNY and CDR2 SVGAGI (reference sequence). CDR3 protein: CASSYPGGTDTQYF. CDR3 DNA: TGTGCCAGCAGTTACCCGGGGGGCACAGATACGCAGTATTTT.

This clone was counted a single time. The chain uses TRBV7-6 and TRBJ2-3; D is possibly TRBD1 (7 bases). Germline CDR1 SGHVS, CDR2 FNYEAQ. This CDR3 spans 15 amino acids. Trimming took 6 bases from V and 3 from J, leaving 16 bases between them. The CDR3 loop reads CASSVQAGGTDTQYF. In nucleotides, the CDR3 is TGTGCCAGCAGTGTTCAGGCAGGGGGGACAGATACGCAGTATTTT.

This sequence joins TRBV27 and TRBJ1-4; the D gene is possibly TRBD1 (5 bases). The CDR3 spans 16 residues. CDR1 is MNHEY and CDR2 is SMNVEV in the germline V gene (reference sequence). Trimming shortened V by 1 base and J by 1 base, and 10 bases separated the two germline ends. The DNA of the CDR3 is TGTGCCAGCAGTTTATACGCGGGGGGAACTAATGAAAAACTGTTTTTT. It codes for CASSLYAGGTNEKLFF.

Points on this clone: The identical CDR3 is also encoded by other nucleotide sequences in the sample. This chain links TRBV6-6 with TRBJ2-3, with D unclear. CDR3 length equals 14 residues. The V end lost 0 bases, the J end lost 3 bases, and 7 bases lay between the germline ends. Germline V CDR1 and CDR2: MNHNY, SVGAGI (reference sequence). The CDR3 region has the DNA TGTGCCAGCAGTTACTCGACTGGAACAGATACGCAGTATTTT. Its translation: CASSYSTGTDTQYF.

V usage is TRBV11-1 and J usage is TRBJ1-1, with D unresolved. CDR1 SGHAT and CDR2 FQDESV come from the germline V gene (reference sequence). The length of the CDR3 is 15 residues. Between the trimmed V and J ends, which lost 1 base and 0 bases, there was a span of 9 bases. CDR3 residues: CASSLVGDLNTEAFF. CDR3 DNA sequence: TGTGCCAGCAGCTTAGTGGGAGACTTGAACACTGAAGCTTTCTTT.

The chain couples TRBV5-6 to TRBJ1-3, with 9 nucleotides matching TRBD1. With V trimmed by 2 bases and J by 0 bases, 12 bases remained unmatched. CDR1 SGHDT and CDR2 YYEEEE come from the germline V gene. The CDR3 length is 19 residues. The DNA of the CDR3 is TGTGCCAGCAGCTTATTACTCCGGGACAGGGCGACCTCTGGAAACACCATATATTTT. It specifies CASSLLLRDRATSGNTIYF.

The gene calls are TRBV7-8 and TRBJ2-2; D gene ambiguous. Germline assignment: CDR1 SGHVS and CDR2 FQNEAQ. CDR3 length: 17 amino acids. The V end was cut by 0 bases, the J end by 7 bases, with 18 bases between. The CDR3 nucleotides read TGTGCCAGCAGCTTAGCGATTGAGAGAGGCGGAGTCGGGGAGCTGTTTTTT. Translating gives CASSLAIERGGVGELFF.